The 18 T cell receptor beta chains below come from one sample, sequenced in a study of T cell responses to AZD1222 COVID-19 vaccine. Assay: immunoSEQ multiplex PCR; the TCRdb copy retains only in-frame clones and omits some. The table records 150,000 to 200,000 clones, under 95% of them present only once. The sample consisted of peripheral blood, taken 28 days after the second AZD1222 dose. The receptors were gathered from an adult who received the AZD1222 COVID-19 vaccine.

This clone was recorded once. At the DNA level, this CDR3 is encoded by other sequences in the same sample as well. This chain connects TRBV15 to TRBJ2-6; D is unclear. The V and J ends lost 0 bases and 0 bases respectively, with 6 bases between them. Germline V gives CDR1 LNHNV, CDR2 YYDKDF (reference sequence). The CDR3 runs 16 residues. The CDR3 loop reads CATSREFGSGANVLTF. In DNA, the CDR3 is TGTGCCACCAGCAGAGAATTTGGCTCTGGGGCCAACGTCCTGACTTTC.

CDR3 in DNA: TGTGCCAGCAGTTTCCTGGTAGCGGGAGTGTATAATGAGCAGTTCTTC. It codes for CASSFLVAGVYNEQFF. The chain uses TRBV28 and TRBJ2-1, with 9 bases identical to TRBD2. From germline, CDR1 is MDHEN and CDR2 SYDVKM. The CDR3 spans 16 residues. V trimming: 3 bases; J trimming: 7 bases; junction bases outside the gene matches: 10.

This chain joins TRBV28 and TRBJ2-5, with D tentatively TRBD2 (6 bases). The V and J ends lost 3 bases and 6 bases respectively, with 14 bases between them. The CDR3 is 14 amino acids. CDR1 and CDR2 from the germline V gene are MDHEN and SYDVKM. CDR3: CASSLAGWGKTQYF. CDR3 DNA: TGTGCCAGCAGTTTGGCGGGGTGGGGGAAGACCCAGTACTTC. The complete variable domain, with remaining parts taken from reference TRBV28 and TRBJ2-5, reads DVKVTQSSRYLVKRTGEKVFLECVQDMDHENMFWYRQDPGLGLRLIYFSYDVKMKEKGDIPEGYSVSREKKERFSLILESASTNQTSMYLCASSLAGWGKTQYFGPGTRLLVL.

J is TRBJ2-7 and V is TRBV25-1; D is ambiguous. The CDR3 loop spans 13 amino acids. Germline lookup yields CDR1 MGHDK and CDR2 SYGVNS. V gave up 2 bases and J gave up 4 bases, with 9 bases separating them. The CDR3 reads CASSEGGLYEQYF. The CDR3 DNA is TGTGCCAGCAGTGAAGGTGGGCTATACGAGCAGTACTTC.

This chain uses TRBV3-1 (or the pseudogene TRBV3-2) with TRBJ2-7; 8 bases match TRBD2. The V segment lost 4 bases and the J segment 3 bases; nucleotides outside the gene matches: 11. Germline CDR1 reads LGHDT; CDR2 reads YNNKEL (reference sequence). The CDR3 loop spans 16 amino acids. DNA for the CDR3: TGTGCCAGCAGCCGAGTGGGGAGCGGGAGAATCTACGAGCAGTACTTC. Translating it yields CASSRVGSGRIYEQYF.

Here the CDR3 DNA reads TGTGCCAGCAGCTTAACTCGCGGCGGATCTAACTATGGCTACACCTTC. It translates to CASSLTRGGSNYGYTF. This chain links TRBV7-6 with TRBJ1-2; no clear D gene. V dropped 2 bases and J dropped 0 bases, with 13 bases sitting between them. The length of the CDR3 is 16 residues. The germline CDR1 and CDR2 sequences are SGHVS and FNYEAQ. Full variable domain (remainder filled in from reference TRBV7-6 and TRBJ1-2): GAGVSQSPRYKVTKRGQDVALRCDPISGHVSLYWYRQALGQGPEFLTYFNYEAQQDKSGLPNDRFSAERPEGSISTLTIQRTEQRDSAMYRCASSLTRGGSNYGYTFGSGTRLTVV.

The chain employs TRBV11-2 and TRBJ1-1; 8 bases align to TRBD1. CDR1 and CDR2 from the germline V gene are SGHAT and FQNNGV. The ends lost 5 bases at V and 0 bases at J; junction bases unmatched: 5. This CDR3 spans 15 amino acids. CDR3 loop: CASSTRTGMNTEAFF. In nucleotides, the CDR3 is TGTGCCAGCAGCACAAGGACAGGGATGAACACTGAAGCTTTCTTT.

The chain joins TRBV19 to TRBJ2-1, with D maybe TRBD1 (6 bases). V shed 6 bases and J shed 4 bases, with 13 bases lying between them. The CDR3 is 14 amino acids. Germline CDR1 LNHDA, CDR2 SQIVND (reference sequence). CDR3 protein: CASSRQDLYNEQFF. The CDR3 nucleotides read TGTGCCAGTAGCCGACAGGACTTGTACAATGAGCAGTTCTTC.

V usage is TRBV13 and J usage is TRBJ2-1; D perhaps matches TRBD2 (6 bases). Trimming left V 4 bases short and J 5 bases short, with 12 bases between. CDR1 PRHDT and CDR2 FYEKMQ come from the germline V gene (reference sequence). The CDR3 is made up of 14 amino acids. In DNA form, the CDR3 reads TGTGCCAGCAGCTCCCAGCGGGCCCACAATGAGCAGTTCTTC. This encodes CASSSQRAHNEQFF.

The gene calls are TRBV5-1 and TRBJ1-2; D call uncertain. There are 12 residues in the CDR3. V was clipped by 6 bases and J by 3 bases, with 9 bases between them. Germline V gene sequence: CDR1 SGHRS, CDR2 YFSETQ. Here the CDR3 DNA reads TGCGCCAGCACCGGTAACTACTATGGCTACACCTTC. Translating gives CASTGNYYGYTF.

This chain joins TRBV28 and TRBJ2-1; D may correspond to TRBD1 or TRBD2 (5 bases each). V was shortened by 8 bases and J by 6 bases, with 11 bases between the two germline ends. Per the germline V gene, CDR1 is MDHEN and CDR2 is SYDVKM. The CDR3 covers 12 residues. The CDR3 DNA is TGTGCCAGCGGGGACCCACTCAATGAGCAGTTCTTC. Its protein is CASGDPLNEQFF. The whole variable domain, remainder taken from reference TRBV28 and TRBJ2-1, is DVKVTQSSRYLVKRTGEKVFLECVQDMDHENMFWYRQDPGLGLRLIYFSYDVKMKEKGDIPEGYSVSREKKERFSLILESASTNQTSMYLCASGDPLNEQFFGPGTRLTVL.

V and J are TRBV27 and TRBJ1-5; 11 bases map to TRBD1. J lost 6 bases, V lost 0 bases, and 4 bases had no gene match. The CDR3 extends over 16 amino acids. Germline lookup yields CDR1 MNHEY and CDR2 SMNVEV (reference sequence). CDR3 loop: CASSLSLDRGPQPQHF. The CDR3 DNA reads TGTGCCAGCAGTTTATCGTTGGACAGGGGGCCTCAGCCCCAGCATTTT.

This clone has only one observation. V is TRBV6-5 and J is TRBJ1-2, with D perhaps TRBD1 (5 bases). In germline, CDR1 is MNHEY, CDR2 SVGAGI. CDR3 length: 15 amino acids. V lost 2 bases and J lost 1, with 11 bases in between. The chain's CDR3 is CASSYGQGLNYGYTF. CDR3 coding DNA: TGTGCCAGCAGTTACGGGCAGGGCCTTAACTATGGCTACACCTTC.

V usage is TRBV6-5 and J usage is TRBJ1-5, with 7 bases aligning to TRBD1. The CDR3 contains 15 residues. From germline, CDR1 is MNHEY and CDR2 SVGAGI. J gave up 4 bases and V 4 bases, and 7 bases lay outside the gene matches. The CDR3 reads CASSSSRGTNQPQHF. The DNA of the CDR3 is TGTGCCAGCAGTTCTTCCAGGGGGACAAATCAGCCCCAGCATTTT.

This chain joins TRBV19 and TRBJ2-1, with D hard to call. Per germline, CDR1 LNHDA and CDR2 SQIVND (reference sequence). The CDR3 covers 16 residues. V was trimmed by 1 base and J by 1 base, leaving 11 bases between them. CDR3 bases: TGTGCCAGTAGTATAGGTAGGAAGAGGTCCTACAATGAGCAGTTCTTC. The encoded protein is CASSIGRKRSYNEQFF. Full variable domain (outside the CDR3, taken from reference TRBV19 and TRBJ2-1): DGGITQSPKYLFRKEGQNVTLSCEQNLNHDAMYWYRQDPGQGLRLIYYSQIVNDFQKGDIAEGYSVSREKKESFPLTVTSAQKNPTAFYLCASSIGRKRSYNEQFFGPGTRLTVL.

The V call is TRBV11-3, the J call TRBJ2-1; perhaps TRBD2 as D (7 bases). CDR1 and CDR2 from the germline V gene are SGHNT and YENEEA. Trimming removed 1 base at V and 8 bases at J, with 12 bases between. The CDR3 is made up of 14 amino acids. In DNA form, the CDR3 reads TGTGCCAGCAGCTTAGGGGGGGGCTGGGATGAGCAGTTCTTC. Its protein is CASSLGGGWDEQFF.

V gene TRBV11-2 combines with J gene TRBJ1-4; D possibly corresponds to TRBD1 (6 bases). CDR3 length: 17 amino acids. The germline CDR1 and CDR2 sequences are SGHAT and FQNNGV. V lost 6 bases to trimming and J lost 6 bases, with 23 bases between them. The CDR3 spells CASSSPRAGVDHEKLFF. CDR3 coding DNA: TGTGCCAGCAGTTCCCCGCGGGCAGGGGTAGATCATGAAAAACTGTTTTTT.

This chain uses TRBV3-1 (or the pseudogene TRBV3-2) with TRBJ1-2, with no clear D. Germline V gene data show CDR1 as LGHDT and CDR2 as YNNKEL (reference sequence). The CDR3 has 14 amino acids. Between the trimmed V and J ends, which lost 4 bases and 6 bases, there was a span of 15 bases. In nucleotides, the CDR3 is TGTGCCAGCAGCCCCCGTGGGAGGGCCAATGGCTACACCTTC. Residues: CASSPRGRANGYTF.